Below, one T cell receptor (beta chain) is given with its context. Antigen unknown. The data stem from a study of shared clonotypes between healthy human individuals. At the level of the study: The donors, a couple of women and a few men, were aged 18 to 49. Study observations and caveats: With few donors, the genetic and exposure-history diversity represented was limited.

This CDR3 is built from 16 residues. V was pared by 4 bases and J by 5 bases, with 8 bases of the junction left unmatched. Germline CDR1 LGHNA, CDR2 YNFKEQ. Genomic DNA belonging to each subset was distributed in equal measure over several immunoSEQ plates. Clones were read by immunoSEQ multiplex PCR, and TCRdb kept only the in-frame ones, dropping some. The sample includes some 1,900,000 clones, over 85% of them seen just once. CD8 cells classed as naive were CD45RO-negative and positively selected for CCR7, excluding terminally differentiated effector memory CD45RA+ cells. This sequence was found in a man aged 18 to 35 in good health. What was sequenced was naive CD8+ T cells sorted from blood. The chain couples TRBV4-2 to TRBJ2-1; 10 positions match TRBD1. The CDR3 nucleotides read TGTGCCAGCAGCCTTCTTCATGGGACAGGGGACAATGAGCAGTTCTTC. The encoded protein is CASSLLHGTGDNEQFF.